These 4 T cell receptor beta chains share one sample of origin, sequenced in a study of regulatory T cells in long-lasting Graves disease. Time point in this sample: newly diagnosed GD, antithyroid drugs for less than 3 months. Isolated PBMC RNA provided the starting material for the TCR library. CDR3-region Arm-PCR and iRepertoire HTBI primers produced the TCR beta libraries. TCRdb independently ran MiXCR on the multiplex PCR reads; one entry per CDR3 protein. The table shows about 500,000 distinct CDR3 sequences, with 12% occurring only once. The data were also submitted as part of a second study, on T cells in Graves' hyperthyroidism and ophthalmopathy.

Specimen: peripheral blood mononuclear cells (PBMCs), collected at new diagnosis, from a patient treated with antithyroid drugs. These receptors were collected from a woman under 40 with Graves disease.

This clonotype was found many times. The CDR3 bases are TGCAGCGTTGAAGCAAGACTGGCGGGAGGGCCCACAGATACGCAGTATTTT. It encodes CSVEARLAGGPTDTQYF. The V and J genes are TRBV29-1 and TRBJ2-3, with TRBD2 identical over 9 bases. Looked up from germline, CDR1 is SQVTM and CDR2 is ANQGSEA. V lost 1 base, J lost 2 bases, and 10 bases stayed unmatched. The CDR3 is 17 amino acids.

This clonotype appeared many times. The gene calls are TRBV28 and TRBJ1-2; D perhaps matches TRBD1 (6 bases). V was pared by 8 bases and J by 2 bases, with 15 bases between. This CDR3 contains 14 residues. In germline, CDR1 is MDHEN, CDR2 SYDVKM. The CDR3 sequence: CASGGRAENYGYTF. CDR3 bases: TGTGCCAGCGGGGGCCGGGCAGAGAACTATGGCTACACCTTC.

This clonotype was seen more than once but under ten times. The chain employs TRBV7-2 and TRBJ2-6; TRBD2 agrees at 13 bases. CDR3 length equals 18 residues. V gave up 2 bases and J gave up 1 base; unmatched junction bases: 2. Per germline, CDR1 SGHTA and CDR2 FQGNSA. CDR3 region: CASSLTSGRASGANVLTF. The CDR3 DNA follows: TGTGCCAGCAGCTTAACTAGCGGGAGGGCGTCTGGGGCCAACGTCCTGACTTTC.

This clonotype was seen more than once but under ten times. V is TRBV2 and J is TRBJ2-7; maybe TRBD2 (6 bases). V gave up 6 bases and J gave up 4 bases, with 16 bases separating them. Germline CDR1 is SNHLY and CDR2 is FYNNEI. The CDR3 runs to 14 residues. CDR3 region: CASSNRRAGYEQYF. CDR3 bases: TGTGCCAGCAGCAACCGGAGGGCAGGGTACGAGCAGTACTTC. Full variable domain (missing parts from reference TRBV2 and TRBJ2-7): EPEVTQTPSHQVTQMGQEVILRCVPISNHLYFYWYRQILGQKVEFLVSFYNNEISEKSEIFDDQFSVERPDGSNFTLKIRSTKLEDSAMYFCASSNRRAGYEQYFGPGTRLTVT.